This T cell receptor beta chain derives from a study of Tregs in tolerant kidney transplant recipients. Turning to the study itself: Recipient PBMCs carried a CFSE label and met irradiated graft donor PBMCs for 6 days before FACS sorting.

Regarding this clone: Its specificity is unknown.

Germline lookup yields CDR1 SGHNT and CDR2 YYREEE (reference sequence). This CDR3 is 12 amino acids long. The V end lost 4 bases, the J end lost 2 bases, and 7 bases lay between the germline ends. Profiling relied on immunoSEQ multiplex PCR, and the TCRdb table lists in-frame clones only, not all of them. Of fewer than 5,000 clones detected, almost 40% appear once; the ten largest clones hold roughly 6%. Sequenced material: CD8+ T cells from blood cultured with allogeneic cells. This TCR was sampled from a human donor in good health. V gene TRBV5-4 combines with J gene TRBJ2-7; D gene ambiguous. The CDR3 DNA reads TGTGCCAGCAGCACAACTACCTACGAGCAGTACTTC. Translation gives CASSTTTYEQYF. The variable domain in full, completed from reference TRBV5-4 and TRBJ2-7, reads ETGVTQSPTHLIKTRGQQVTLRCSSQSGHNTVSWYQQALGQGPQFIFQYYREEENGRGNFPPRFSGLQFPNYSSELNVNALELDDSALYLCASSTTTYEQYFGPGTRLTVT.